This T cell receptor (beta chain) is drawn from a study of human T cells and chemical hapten exposure. In this sample, this clonotype turned up many times. Its matching antigen is unknown. Overall study findings and caveats: The study found expanded TCRs formed significantly more large CDR3 similarity clusters than controls.

In the authors' methods: The number of TCRs in each sample had a median of approximately 93,000 and spanned roughly 23,224 to 750,000. TCRdb reprocessed the RACE reads via MiXCR and lists one record per CDR3 protein. TCRdb's processing, not the authors' own work, is the source of the V and J calls. The table records around 380,000 distinct CDR3 sequences, 4.8% of them present only once. Time point here: patch test 1, 2 weeks after DPC sensitization. Treatment: therapeutic diphenylcyclopropenone sensitization with weekly scalp DPC. At patch-test visits, sampling came before the patch test. Per the germline V gene, CDR1 is KGHDR and CDR2 is SFDVKD. The length of the CDR3 is 12 residues. Deletions cut 8 bases from V and 5 bases from J, with 11 bases between.

This chain uses TRBV24-1 with TRBJ1-1; D is possibly TRBD1 (6 bases). This TCR was sampled from a woman aged 50 to 60 with alopecia areata. Some clones in this sample may be carry-over from other donors' samples. The sequencing used whole blood, collected in connection with sensitization to the hapten diphenylcyclopropenone (DPC). In DNA form, the CDR3 reads TGTGCCACCAAGGGGAGGGGGACTGAAGCTTTCTTT. Protein sequence: CATKGRGTEAFF.